This paragraph covers one T cell receptor (beta chain) sequence. Its antigen is currently unknown. Vbeta (60) and Jbeta (13) primers were used in the PCR. Libraries were prepared by immunoSEQ multiplex PCR; TCRdb keeps only in-frame clonotypes and omits some of them. The profile shows 130,000 or so clones, 81% of them singletons. V lost 0 bases to trimming and J lost 3 bases; unmatched junction nucleotides: 11. CDR3 length: 18 amino acids. Germline CDR1 reads SGDLS; CDR2 reads YYNGEE. The data originate from a study of cytomegalovirus exposure and HLA in healthy donors. Study conclusions and caveats: Previous analysis showed most TCR beta V segments were productive about 90% or about 30% of the time. The study designated about 180 TCR beta chains cytomegalovirus-associated. Across all donors, roughly uniform sequencing depth was an assumption of the presence/absence analyses.

The sample taken for sequencing was PBMCs. The gene calls are TRBV9 and TRBJ2-1, with 8 positions matching TRBD2. This TCR was recovered from a middle-aged man in good health and CMV-seronegative. For the CDR3, the DNA is TGTGCCAGCAGCGTAGCCGGGAGGGCCACTAGCCTCTACAATGAGCAGTTCTTC. It translates to CASSVAGRATSLYNEQFF.